This T cell receptor beta chain derives from a study of blood T cell repertoires in COVID-19. At the level of the study: From the United States, Italy and Spain came samples of acute and convalescent COVID-19. Sources were T cells, B-cell-depleted T cells, or PBMCs; the material itself was cDNA or gDNA.

V dropped 2 bases and J dropped 6 bases, with 4 bases sitting between them. Germline loops: CDR1 MNHEY, CDR2 SVGEGT. The CDR3 length is 11 residues. Per the study methods: Amplification of reference gene primers provided the estimated nucleated cell counts. Sequencing used immunoSEQ multiplex PCR; TCRdb keeps in-frame clones, though not all of them. V and J calls and clone size are those listed in that table; D and trimming were worked out from the DNA. The sample carries some 240,000 clones, 80% recorded once. This chain links TRBV6-2 or TRBV6-3 with TRBJ1-2; D is unresolved. The clonotype was recovered from a human donor in a cohort sampled during active COVID-19. Sequenced material: peripheral blood. CDR3 protein: CASSYRDGYTF. The CDR3 DNA follows: TGTGCCAGCAGTTACCGGGATGGCTACACCTTC.